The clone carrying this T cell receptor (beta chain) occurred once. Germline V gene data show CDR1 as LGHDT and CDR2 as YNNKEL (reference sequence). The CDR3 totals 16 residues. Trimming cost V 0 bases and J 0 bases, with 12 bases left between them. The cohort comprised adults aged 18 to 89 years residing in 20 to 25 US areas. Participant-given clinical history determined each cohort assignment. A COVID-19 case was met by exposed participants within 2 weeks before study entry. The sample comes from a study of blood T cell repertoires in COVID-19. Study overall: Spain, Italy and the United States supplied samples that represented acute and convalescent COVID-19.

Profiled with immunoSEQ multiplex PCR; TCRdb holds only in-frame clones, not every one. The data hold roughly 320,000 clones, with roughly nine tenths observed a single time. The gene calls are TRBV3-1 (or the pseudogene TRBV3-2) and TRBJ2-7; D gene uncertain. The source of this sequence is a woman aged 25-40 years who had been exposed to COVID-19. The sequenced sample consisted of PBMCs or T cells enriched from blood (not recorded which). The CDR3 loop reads CASSQDDTILSYEQYF. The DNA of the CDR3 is TGTGCCAGCAGCCAAGATGACACAATTCTCTCCTACGAGCAGTACTTC.